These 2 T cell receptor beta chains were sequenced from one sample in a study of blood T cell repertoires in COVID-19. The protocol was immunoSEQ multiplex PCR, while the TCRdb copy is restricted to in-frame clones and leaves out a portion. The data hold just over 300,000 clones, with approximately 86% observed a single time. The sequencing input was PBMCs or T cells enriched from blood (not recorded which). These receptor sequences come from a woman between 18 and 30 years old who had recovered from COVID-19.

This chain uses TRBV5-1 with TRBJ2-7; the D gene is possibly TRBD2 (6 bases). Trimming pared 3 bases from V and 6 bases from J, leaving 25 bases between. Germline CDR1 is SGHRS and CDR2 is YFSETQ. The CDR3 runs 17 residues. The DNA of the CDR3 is TGCGCCAGCAGCTGGGGGGTTTCCTACCTCCTCGGGCCCGAGCAGTACTTC. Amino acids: CASSWGVSYLLGPEQYF.

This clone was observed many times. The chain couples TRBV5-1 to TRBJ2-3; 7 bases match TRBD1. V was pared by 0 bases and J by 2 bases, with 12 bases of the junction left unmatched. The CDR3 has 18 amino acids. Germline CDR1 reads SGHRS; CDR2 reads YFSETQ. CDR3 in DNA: TGCGCCAGCAGCTTGGCCTTGACAGGGCCAGGGGCCACAGATACGCAGTATTTT. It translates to CASSLALTGPGATDTQYF.